A selection of T cell receptor beta chains follows, all from one sample in a study of T-cell memory formation after mild COVID-19. TCRdb fed the 5' RACE reads into MiXCR, producing one record per CDR3 protein. The sample includes about 560,000 distinct CDR3 sequences, around 15% of them seen just once. The sequenced sample consisted of PBMCs or a T cell subset sorted from them (not recorded which). The receptors here all came from an adult woman who had mild COVID-19 (a few samples of this study predate the infection). Cell type and time point are not known. The CDR3 runs from the conserved cysteine through the conserved F or W. Each record gives: J gene, D gene, V gene, clone size, CDR3 protein, CDR3 DNA. D genes are given only for firm matches. A clone size is listed for some rows: how often the clone was seen (once, few, many), or a class if it is expanded.

TRBJ2-7,-,TRBV7-2,few,CASSADGWSSYEQYF,TGTGCCAGCAGCGCCGACGGGTGGAGCTCCTACGAGCAGTACTTC
TRBJ2-1,-,TRBV7-8,few,CASSFERLVPNEQFF,TGTGCCAGCAGCTTCGAGAGATTGGTCCCCAATGAGCAGTTCTTC
TRBJ2-1,TRBD2,TRBV20-1,-,CSANPGEGSSYNEQFF,TGCAGTGCTAACCCCGGGGAGGGGAGCTCCTACAATGAGCAGTTCTTC
TRBJ2-7,-,TRBV3-1,-,CASSQYYEQYF,TGTGCCAGCAGCCAGTACTACGAGCAGTACTTC
TRBJ2-2,-,TRBV14,few,CASSFGTQILNTGELFF,TGTGCCAGCAGCTTCGGGACCCAGATATTGAACACCGGGGAGCTGTTTTTT
TRBJ2-7,-,TRBV6-2/TRBV6-3,many,CASSSFLGSSYEQYF,TGTGCCAGCAGTTCTTTCCTGGGCAGCTCCTACGAGCAGTACTTC
TRBJ1-1,-,TRBV18,-,CASSALPRNGGGGNTEAFF,TGTGCCAGCTCAGCTCTCCCCCGCAACGGAGGCGGGGGGAACACTGAAGCTTTCTTT
TRBJ2-1,-,TRBV18,-,CASSPPVTRLIFF,TGTGCCAGCTCACCACCGGTAACACGTCTTATCTTCTTC
TRBJ1-5,-,TRBV5-5,few,CASSLFINQPQHF,TGTGCCAGCAGCTTGTTTATAAATCAGCCCCAGCATTTT
TRBJ2-5,TRBD1,TRBV5-4,-,CASSLGWGQEEETQYF,TGTGCCAGCAGCTTGGGATGGGGACAGGAGGAAGAGACCCAGTACTTC
TRBJ2-1,TRBD2,TRBV24-1,-,CATSDPASGFREQFF,TGTGCCACCAGTGATCCGGCTAGCGGCTTCCGTGAGCAGTTCTTC
TRBJ2-1,TRBD1,TRBV7-2,many,CASSGRQGANEQFF,TGTGCCAGCAGCGGCCGACAGGGGGCTAATGAGCAGTTCTTC
TRBJ1-1,-,TRBV5-4,few,CASSLPRDDTEAFF,TGTGCCAGCAGTTTGCCGCGGGATGACACTGAAGCTTTCTTT
TRBJ2-1,-,TRBV6-1,few,CASSEGGTTHNEQFF,TGTGCCAGCAGTGAAGGCGGGACGACACACAATGAGCAGTTCTTC
TRBJ1-2,TRBD1,TRBV29-1,few,CSVWTGALHGYTF,TGCAGCGTTTGGACAGGGGCTTTGCATGGCTACACCTTC
TRBJ2-7,-,TRBV29-1,many,CSVDDGAYEQYF,TGCAGCGTTGATGACGGGGCCTACGAGCAGTACTTC
TRBJ2-3,-,TRBV7-9,few,CASTSWGDTQYF,TGTGCCAGCACCTCGTGGGGGGATACGCAGTATTTT
TRBJ2-1,-,TRBV12-3/TRBV12-4,few,CASSPTADYSNNEQFF,TGTGCCAGCAGTCCTACCGCGGACTATTCTAACAATGAGCAGTTCTTC
TRBJ2-3,-,TRBV5-5,many,CASSLYVTDTQYF,TGTGCCAGCAGCTTGTACGTCACAGATACGCAGTATTTT
TRBJ2-7,TRBD1,TRBV18,-,CASSPRQGLTPYEQYF,TGTGCCAGCTCACCGCGACAGGGTTTAACTCCCTACGAGCAGTACTTC
TRBJ2-2,-,TRBV29-1,few,CSVRTKNTGELFF,TGCAGCGTTAGGACGAAGAACACCGGGGAGCTGTTTTTT
TRBJ2-5,-,TRBV2,-,CASRGLKTTGRETQYF,TGTGCCAGCAGAGGCCTCAAGACTACGGGGAGAGAGACCCAGTACTTC
TRBJ2-7,TRBD2,TRBV9,-,CASSPRRGASGEQYF,TGTGCCAGCAGCCCCCGGCGGGGGGCAAGTGGCGAGCAGTACTTC
TRBJ2-5,-,TRBV6-2/TRBV6-3,few,CASSYPETQYF,TGTGCCAGCAGTTATCCGGAGACCCAGTACTTC
TRBJ2-1,TRBD2,TRBV5-1,once,CASSWTSGSSTYNEQFF,TGCGCCAGCAGCTGGACTAGCGGGAGTTCCACCTACAATGAGCAGTTCTTC
TRBJ1-1,-,TRBV2,-,CARTRVSGTEAFF,TGTGCCAGAACAAGGGTGTCCGGCACTGAAGCTTTCTTT
TRBJ1-1,-,TRBV27,-,CASSLSGTRMNTEAFF,TGTGCCAGCAGTTTATCCGGTACTAGGATGAACACTGAAGCTTTCTTT
TRBJ2-5,-,TRBV6-5,many,CASSTGWETQYF,TGTGCCAGCAGTACAGGGTGGGAGACCCAGTACTTC
TRBJ2-4,TRBD1,TRBV9,few,CASSKDRGGGIQYF,TGTGCCAGCAGCAAAGACAGGGGAGGAGGCATTCAGTACTTC
TRBJ1-1,-,TRBV4-1,-,CASSQEPPPNTEAFF,TGCGCCAGCAGCCAAGAACCCCCCCCGAACACTGAAGCTTTCTTT
TRBJ1-1,-,TRBV6-5,few,CASSLPPEAFF,TGTGCCAGCAGTCTACCCCCTGAAGCTTTCTTT
TRBJ2-4,-,TRBV28,-,CASSFRGAKNIQYF,TGTGCCAGCAGTTTTAGGGGGGCCAAAAACATTCAGTACTTC
TRBJ1-1,-,TRBV11-3,few,CASSASTGNTEAFF,TGTGCCAGCAGCGCAAGTACAGGGAACACTGAAGCTTTCTTT
TRBJ2-7,-,TRBV2,many,CASSARPLGEQYF,TGTGCCAGCAGTGCTAGACCCCTCGGCGAGCAGTACTTC
TRBJ1-2,-,TRBV3-1,few,CASSPVQGIYGYTF,TGTGCCAGCAGCCCTGTTCAGGGGATCTATGGCTACACCTTC
TRBJ1-1,-,TRBV6-6,-,CASSYIVVGYITEAFF,TGTGCCAGCAGTTACATTGTAGTGGGGTATATAACTGAAGCTTTCTTT
TRBJ2-5,TRBD2,TRBV11-2,few,CASSAGLAGPGETQYF,TGTGCCAGCAGCGCGGGACTAGCGGGGCCCGGGGAGACCCAGTACTTC
TRBJ1-4,-,TRBV4-3,many,CASSQDHREKLFF,TGCGCCAGCAGCCAAGATCATCGGGAAAAACTGTTTTTT
TRBJ2-7,-,TRBV15,few,CATSRGRHTPYEQYF,TGTGCCACCAGCAGAGGCAGGCACACTCCCTACGAGCAGTACTTC
TRBJ1-2,-,TRBV20-1,-,CSASGGHYGYTF,TGCAGTGCTTCGGGAGGGCACTATGGCTACACCTTC
TRBJ2-7,-,TRBV30,few,CAWSPGKLYEQYF,TGTGCCTGGAGTCCAGGGAAGCTCTACGAGCAGTACTTC
TRBJ1-4,TRBD1,TRBV6-5,-,CASSVDREKLFF,TGTGCCAGCAGTGTGGACAGGGAGAAACTGTTTTTT
TRBJ2-5,TRBD1,TRBV5-4,few,CASRDAGTAEETQYF,TGTGCCAGCAGGGATGCCGGGACAGCCGAGGAGACCCAGTACTTC
TRBJ2-3,-,TRBV4-2,-,CASSQGGRYTDTQYF,TGTGCCAGCAGCCAAGGGGGAAGATACACAGATACGCAGTATTTT
TRBJ2-7,TRBD2,TRBV20-1,few,CSARDPLAGEAYEQYF,TGCAGTGCTAGAGACCCCCTAGCGGGAGAGGCGTACGAGCAGTACTTC
TRBJ1-5,-,TRBV19,few,CATRWGGGFNQPQHF,TGTGCCACCCGATGGGGTGGGGGCTTCAATCAGCCCCAGCATTTT
TRBJ1-2,-,TRBV7-9,few,CASSLDWGRNGYTF,TGTGCCAGCAGCTTAGACTGGGGGAGGAATGGCTACACCTTC
TRBJ2-7,-,TRBV2,-,CASLKWGSGGSYEQYF,TGTGCCAGCCTCAAATGGGGTTCCGGGGGTTCCTACGAGCAGTACTTC
TRBJ2-7,-,TRBV4-1,few,CASSQDSSGEVSEQYF,TGCGCCAGCAGCCAAGATAGTAGCGGAGAGGTCTCCGAGCAGTACTTC
TRBJ2-2,-,TRBV6-1,few,CASGRTLRDTGELFF,TGTGCCAGCGGAAGGACACTGCGCGACACCGGGGAGCTGTTTTTT